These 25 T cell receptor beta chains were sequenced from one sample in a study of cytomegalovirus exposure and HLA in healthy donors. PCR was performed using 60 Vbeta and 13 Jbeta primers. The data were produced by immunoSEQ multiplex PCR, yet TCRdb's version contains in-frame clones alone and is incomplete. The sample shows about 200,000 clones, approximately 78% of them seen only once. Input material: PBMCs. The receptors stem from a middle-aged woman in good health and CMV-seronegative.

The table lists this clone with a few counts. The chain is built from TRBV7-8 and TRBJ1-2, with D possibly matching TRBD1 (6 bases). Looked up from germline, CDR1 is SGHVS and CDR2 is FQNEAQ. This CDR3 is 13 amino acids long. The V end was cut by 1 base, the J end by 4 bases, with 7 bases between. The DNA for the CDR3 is TGTGCCAGCAGCTTAGTGGACAGCTATGGCTACACCTTC. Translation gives CASSLVDSYGYTF.

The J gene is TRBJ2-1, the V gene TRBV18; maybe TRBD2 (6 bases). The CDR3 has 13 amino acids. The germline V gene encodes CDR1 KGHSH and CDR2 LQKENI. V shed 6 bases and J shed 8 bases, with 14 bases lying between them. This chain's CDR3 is CASSLGGPDEQFF. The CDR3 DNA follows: TGTGCCAGCTCCCTCGGAGGGCCGGATGAGCAGTTCTTC.

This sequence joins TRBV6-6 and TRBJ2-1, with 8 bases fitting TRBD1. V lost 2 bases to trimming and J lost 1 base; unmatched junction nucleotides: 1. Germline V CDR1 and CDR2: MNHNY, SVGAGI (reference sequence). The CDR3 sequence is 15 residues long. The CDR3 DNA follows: TGTGCCAGCAGTTACAGGACAGGGTCCTACAATGAGCAGTTCTTC. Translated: CASSYRTGSYNEQFF.

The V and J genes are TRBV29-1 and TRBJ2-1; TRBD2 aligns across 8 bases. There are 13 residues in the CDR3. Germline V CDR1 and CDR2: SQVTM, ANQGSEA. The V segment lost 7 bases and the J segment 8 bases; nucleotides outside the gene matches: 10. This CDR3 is CSAQEREFDEQFF. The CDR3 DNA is TGCAGCGCACAGGAGCGGGAGTTCGATGAGCAGTTCTTC.

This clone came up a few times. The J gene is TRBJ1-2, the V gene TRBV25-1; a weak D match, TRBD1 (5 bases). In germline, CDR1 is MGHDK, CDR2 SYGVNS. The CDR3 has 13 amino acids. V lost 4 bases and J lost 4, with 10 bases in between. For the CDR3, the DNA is TGTGCCAGCAGTGCACAGGAGGGCTATGGCTACACCTTC. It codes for CASSAQEGYGYTF.

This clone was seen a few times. The CDR3, as DNA: TGTGCCAGCAGCCCCCTTACGGTAGCGGGAGGGACTCTAGGCGATGAGCAGTTCTTC. Protein: CASSPLTVAGGTLGDEQFF. The chain carries TRBV4-2 and TRBJ2-1; 11 bases fit TRBD2. V was clipped by 4 bases and J by 8 bases; unmatched bases: 19. The CDR3 covers 19 residues. Germline-derived CDR1 and CDR2 are LGHNA and YNFKEQ.

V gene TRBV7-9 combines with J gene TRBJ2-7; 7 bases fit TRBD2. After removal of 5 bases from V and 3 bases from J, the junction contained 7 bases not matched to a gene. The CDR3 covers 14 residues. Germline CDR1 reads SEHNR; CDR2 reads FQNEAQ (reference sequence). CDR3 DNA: TGTGCCAGCAGCCGGTCGGCGGGAGTCTACGAGCAGTACTTC. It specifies CASSRSAGVYEQYF.

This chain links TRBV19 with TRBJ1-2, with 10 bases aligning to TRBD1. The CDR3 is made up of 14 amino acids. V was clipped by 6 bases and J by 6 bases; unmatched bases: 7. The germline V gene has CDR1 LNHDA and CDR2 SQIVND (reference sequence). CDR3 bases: TGTGCCAGTAGCGACCGGGGACAGGGGCATGGCTACACCTTC. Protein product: CASSDRGQGHGYTF.

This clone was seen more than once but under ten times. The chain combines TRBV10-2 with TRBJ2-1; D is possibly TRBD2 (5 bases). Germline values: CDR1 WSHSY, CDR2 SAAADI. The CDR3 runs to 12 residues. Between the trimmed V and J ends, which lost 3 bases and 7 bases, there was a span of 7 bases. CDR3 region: CASSDRGNEQFF. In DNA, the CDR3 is TGCGCCAGCAGTGACCGGGGAAATGAGCAGTTCTTC.

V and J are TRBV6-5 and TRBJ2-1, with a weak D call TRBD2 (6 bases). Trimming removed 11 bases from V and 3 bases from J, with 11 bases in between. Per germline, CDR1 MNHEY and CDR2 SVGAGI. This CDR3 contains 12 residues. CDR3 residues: CASRSGYNEQFF. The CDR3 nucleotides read TGTGCCTCCCGTAGCGGCTACAATGAGCAGTTCTTC.

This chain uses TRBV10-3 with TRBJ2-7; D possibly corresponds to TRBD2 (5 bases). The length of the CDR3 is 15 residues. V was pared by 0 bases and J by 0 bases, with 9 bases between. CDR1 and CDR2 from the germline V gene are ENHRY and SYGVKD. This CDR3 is CAISESEGSSYEQYF. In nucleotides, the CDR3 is TGTGCCATCAGTGAGTCCGAAGGGAGCTCCTACGAGCAGTACTTC.

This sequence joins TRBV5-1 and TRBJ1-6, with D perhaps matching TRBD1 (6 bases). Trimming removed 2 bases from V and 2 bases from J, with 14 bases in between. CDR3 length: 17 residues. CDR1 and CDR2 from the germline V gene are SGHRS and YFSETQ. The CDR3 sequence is CASSLGPQGTYNSPLHF. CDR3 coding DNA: TGCGCCAGCAGCTTAGGCCCGCAGGGGACCTATAATTCACCCCTCCACTTT.

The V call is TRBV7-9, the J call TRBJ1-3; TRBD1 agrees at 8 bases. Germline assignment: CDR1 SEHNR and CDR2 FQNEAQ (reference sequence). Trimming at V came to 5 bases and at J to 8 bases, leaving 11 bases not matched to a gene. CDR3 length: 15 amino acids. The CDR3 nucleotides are TGTGCCAGCAGCGGCGAACAGGGGGGTTGGGACACCATATATTTT. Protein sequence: CASSGEQGGWDTIYF.

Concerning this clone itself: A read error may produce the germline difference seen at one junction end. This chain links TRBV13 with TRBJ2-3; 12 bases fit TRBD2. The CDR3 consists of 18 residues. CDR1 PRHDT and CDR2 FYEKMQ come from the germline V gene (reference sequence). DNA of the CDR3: TGTGCCAGCAGCATAGGGAGTCTAGCGGGAGGGAGCACAGATACGCAGTATTTT. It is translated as CASSIGSLAGGSTDTQYF. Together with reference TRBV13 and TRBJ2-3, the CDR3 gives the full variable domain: AAGVIQSPRHLIKEKRETATLKCYPIPRHDTVYWYQQGPGQDPQFLISFYEKMQSDKGSIPDRFSAQQFSDYHSELNMSSLELGDSALYFCASSIGSLAGGSTDTQYFGPGTRLTVL.

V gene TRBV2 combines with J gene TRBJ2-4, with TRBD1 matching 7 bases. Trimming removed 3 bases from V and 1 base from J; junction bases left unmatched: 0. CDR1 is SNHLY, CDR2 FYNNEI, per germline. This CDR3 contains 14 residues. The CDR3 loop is CASSEGQAKNIQYF. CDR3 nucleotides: TGTGCCAGCAGTGAGGGACAGGCCAAAAACATTCAGTACTTC. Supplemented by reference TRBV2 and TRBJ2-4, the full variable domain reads EPEVTQTPSHQVTQMGQEVILRCVPISNHLYFYWYRQILGQKVEFLVSFYNNEISEKSEIFDDQFSVERPDGSNFTLKIRSTKLEDSAMYFCASSEGQAKNIQYFGAGTRLSVL.

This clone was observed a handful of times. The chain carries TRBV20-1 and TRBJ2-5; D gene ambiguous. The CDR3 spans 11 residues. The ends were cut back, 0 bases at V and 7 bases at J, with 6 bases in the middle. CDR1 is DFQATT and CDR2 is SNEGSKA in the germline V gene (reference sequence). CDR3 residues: CSARDLGTQYF. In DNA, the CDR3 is TGCAGTGCTAGAGATCTCGGGACCCAGTACTTC.

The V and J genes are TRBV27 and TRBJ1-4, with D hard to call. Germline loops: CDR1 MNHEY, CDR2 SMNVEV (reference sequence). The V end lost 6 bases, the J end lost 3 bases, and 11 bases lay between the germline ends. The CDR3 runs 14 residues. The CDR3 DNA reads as TGTGCCAGCAGCCATAACTCCCCTAATGAAAAACTGTTTTTT. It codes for CASSHNSPNEKLFF.

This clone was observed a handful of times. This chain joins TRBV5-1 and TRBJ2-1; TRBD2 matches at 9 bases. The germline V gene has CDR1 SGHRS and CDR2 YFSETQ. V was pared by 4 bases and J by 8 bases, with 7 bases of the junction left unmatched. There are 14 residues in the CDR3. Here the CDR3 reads CASSRAIAGDEQFF. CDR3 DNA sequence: TGCGCCAGCAGCAGAGCTATAGCGGGAGATGAGCAGTTCTTC.

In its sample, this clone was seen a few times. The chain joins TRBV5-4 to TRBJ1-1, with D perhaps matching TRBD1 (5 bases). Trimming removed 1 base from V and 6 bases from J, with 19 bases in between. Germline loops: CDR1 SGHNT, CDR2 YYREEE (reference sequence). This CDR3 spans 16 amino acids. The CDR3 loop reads CASSLWGGLQKPEAFF. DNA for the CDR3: TGTGCCAGCAGCTTGTGGGGCGGCCTTCAAAAGCCTGAAGCTTTCTTT.

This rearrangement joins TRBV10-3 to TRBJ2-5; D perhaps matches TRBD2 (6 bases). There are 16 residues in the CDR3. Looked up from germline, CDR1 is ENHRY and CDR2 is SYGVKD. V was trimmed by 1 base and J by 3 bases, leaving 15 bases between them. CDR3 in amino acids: CAISEFLGSGKETQYF. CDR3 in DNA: TGTGCCATCAGTGAGTTCTTAGGTAGCGGAAAAGAGACCCAGTACTTC.

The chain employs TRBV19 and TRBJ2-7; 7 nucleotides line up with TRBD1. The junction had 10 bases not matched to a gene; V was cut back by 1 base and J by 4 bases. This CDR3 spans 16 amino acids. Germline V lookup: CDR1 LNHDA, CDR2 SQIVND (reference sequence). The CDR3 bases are TGTGCCAGTAGTATAGGATCGGAAAGGGGGCTGTACGAGCAGTACTTC. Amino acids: CASSIGSERGLYEQYF.

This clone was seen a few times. DNA for the CDR3: TGTGCCAGCAGTCCCGGGATCTCAATCAGCACAGATACGCAGTATTTT. Its translation: CASSPGISISTDTQYF. This chain uses TRBV6-6 with TRBJ2-3, with D tentatively TRBD2 (5 bases). CDR3 length equals 16 residues. Trimming removed 5 bases at V and 0 bases at J, with 15 bases between. Germline V CDR1 and CDR2: MNHNY, SVGAGI (reference sequence).

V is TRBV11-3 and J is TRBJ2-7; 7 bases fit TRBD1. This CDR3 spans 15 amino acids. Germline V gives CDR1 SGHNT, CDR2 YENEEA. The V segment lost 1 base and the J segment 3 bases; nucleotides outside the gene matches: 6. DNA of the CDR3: TGTGCCAGCAGCTTAGGGGGACAGCTCAACTACGAGCAGTACTTC. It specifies CASSLGGQLNYEQYF.

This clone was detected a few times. The CDR3 spells CASRPETGGSTEAFF. For the CDR3, the DNA is TGTGCCAGCAGGCCTGAAACAGGGGGCTCCACTGAAGCTTTCTTT. This chain connects TRBV7-3 to TRBJ1-1; 9 nucleotides align to TRBD1. The length of the CDR3 is 15 residues. Per the germline V gene, CDR1 is SGHTA and CDR2 is FQGTGA. V shed 6 bases and J 4 bases; nucleotides not matched to a gene: 9.

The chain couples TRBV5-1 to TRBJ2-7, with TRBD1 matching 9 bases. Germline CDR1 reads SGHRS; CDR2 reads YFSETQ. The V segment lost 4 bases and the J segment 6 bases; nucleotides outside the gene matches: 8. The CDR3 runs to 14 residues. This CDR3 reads CASSTGQGQAEQYF. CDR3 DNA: TGCGCCAGCAGCACCGGACAGGGGCAGGCCGAGCAGTACTTC.